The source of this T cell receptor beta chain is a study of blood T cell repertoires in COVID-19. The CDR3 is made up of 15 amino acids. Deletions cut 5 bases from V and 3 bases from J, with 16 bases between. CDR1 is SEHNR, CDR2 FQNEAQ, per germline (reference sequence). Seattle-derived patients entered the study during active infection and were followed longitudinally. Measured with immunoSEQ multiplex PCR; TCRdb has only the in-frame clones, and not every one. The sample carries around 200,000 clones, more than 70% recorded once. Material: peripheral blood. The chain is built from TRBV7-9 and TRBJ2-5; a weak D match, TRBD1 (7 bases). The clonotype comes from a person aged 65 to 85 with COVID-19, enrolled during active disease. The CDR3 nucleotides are TGTGCCAGCAGCGACCGCAGGGGGGCAAAAGAGACCCAGTACTTC. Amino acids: CASSDRRGAKETQYF.